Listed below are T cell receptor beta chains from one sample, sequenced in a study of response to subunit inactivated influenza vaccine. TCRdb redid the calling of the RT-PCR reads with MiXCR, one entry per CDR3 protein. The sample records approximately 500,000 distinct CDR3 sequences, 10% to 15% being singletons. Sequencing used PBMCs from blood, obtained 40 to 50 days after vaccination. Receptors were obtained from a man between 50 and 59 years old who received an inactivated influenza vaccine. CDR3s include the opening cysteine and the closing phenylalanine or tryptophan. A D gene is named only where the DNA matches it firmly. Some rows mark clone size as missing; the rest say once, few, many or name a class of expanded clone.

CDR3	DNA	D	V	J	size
CASSPTVRPGEQYF	TGTGCCAGCAGTCCGACAGTCCGCCCCGGGGAGCAGTACTTC	.	TRBV27	TRBJ2-7	few
CATGAAPSNQPQHF	TGTGCCACCGGGGCAGCCCCAAGCAATCAGCCCCAGCATTTT	.	TRBV24-1	TRBJ1-5	.
CSAATSGRYEQYF	TGCAGTGCCGCGACTAGCGGGAGGTACGAGCAGTACTTC	TRBD2	TRBV20-1	TRBJ2-7	many
CASNQQGTQYF	TGTGCCAGCAACCAACAGGGGACCCAGTACTTC	.	TRBV6-5	TRBJ2-5	few
CSVDKGGLAGRWETQYF	TGCAGCGTTGATAAGGGAGGACTAGCGGGGAGGTGGGAGACCCAGTACTTC	TRBD2	TRBV29-1	TRBJ2-5	many
CASSPLPVSNQPQHF	TGCGCCAGCAGCCCTCTTCCAGTTAGCAATCAGCCCCAGCATTTT	.	TRBV5-1	TRBJ1-5	.
CASRSPAVLHF	TGTGCCAGCAGATCACCCGCCGTGTTGCACTTC	.	TRBV7-9	TRBJ2-5	.
CAISELVRASGANVLAF	TGTGCCATCAGTGAGTTGGTCAGGGCCTCTGGGGCCAACGTCCTGGCTTTC	.	TRBV10-3	TRBJ2-6	.
CATGQGGVGYTDTQYF	TGTGCCACTGGACAGGGAGGTGTAGGGTACACAGATACGCAGTATTTT	TRBD1	TRBV5-4	TRBJ2-3	few
CASSSTGYYGYTF	TGTGCCAGCAGCTCCACAGGATACTATGGCTACACCTTC	.	TRBV7-9	TRBJ1-2	many
CASSLMNTGELFF	TGTGCCAGCAGTTTGATGAACACCGGGGAGCTGTTTTTT	.	TRBV12-3/TRBV12-4	TRBJ2-2	many
CAIQSSSEQYF	TGTGCCATCCAGTCCAGTAGCGAGCAGTACTTC	.	TRBV10-3	TRBJ2-7	many
CASSPKLEQYF	TGTGCCAGCAGCCCCAAACTGGAGCAGTACTTC	.	TRBV11-2	TRBJ2-7	.
CASGPSGGANEQFF	TGTGCCAGCGGGCCTAGCGGGGGGGCCAATGAGCAGTTCTTC	TRBD2	TRBV7-6	TRBJ2-1	few
CASSENRLAISYEQFF	TGTGCCAGCAGTGAGAATCGGCTAGCGATCTCCTACGAGCAGTTCTTC	.	TRBV2	TRBJ2-1	.
CSVGSWEGYEQYF	TGCAGCGTTGGCTCATGGGAAGGCTACGAGCAGTACTTC	.	TRBV29-1	TRBJ2-7	.
CASSFSLAGKYNEQFF	TGTGCCAGCAGCTTTTCTTTGGCGGGAAAATACAATGAGCAGTTCTTC	.	TRBV7-9	TRBJ2-1	many
CSARAGTRRGYTF	TGCAGTGCTAGAGCCGGGACAAGACGGGGCTACACCTTC	.	TRBV20-1	TRBJ1-2	many
CASSLDREYNEQFF	TGCGCCAGCAGCTTGGACAGGGAATACAATGAGCAGTTCTTC	.	TRBV5-1	TRBJ2-1	.
CAWNRGGLDEKLFF	TGTGCCTGGAACAGGGGGGGGCTAGATGAAAAACTGTTTTTT	TRBD1	TRBV30	TRBJ1-4	few
CASSKQGFGGYTF	TGTGCCAGCAGTAAACAGGGGTTCGGCGGCTACACCTTC	TRBD1	TRBV12-3/TRBV12-4	TRBJ1-2	.
CASSSRGWTEAFF	TGTGCCAGCAGCTCCCGGGGTTGGACTGAAGCTTTCTTT	.	TRBV7-9	TRBJ1-1	.
CASSVAGIGNSPLHF	TGTGCCAGCAGCGTGGCGGGGATCGGAAATTCACCCCTCCACTTT	.	TRBV9	TRBJ1-6	few
CASSPTSGASNEQFF	TGTGCCAGCAGCCCGACTAGCGGGGCCTCCAATGAGCAGTTCTTC	TRBD2	TRBV5-5	TRBJ2-1	few
CASSAGQGVPYNEQFF	TGTGCCAGCAGTGCCGGACAGGGAGTACCCTACAATGAGCAGTTCTTC	TRBD1	TRBV6-1	TRBJ2-1	.
CASSSTRAPRRFEAFF	TGTGCCAGCAGTTCAACCCGAGCCCCACGACGCTTTGAAGCTTTCTTT	.	TRBV6-2/TRBV6-3	TRBJ1-1	.
CASSLPGLARGWQFF	TGTGCCAGCAGCCTCCCGGGACTGGCAAGGGGTTGGCAGTTCTTC	.	TRBV14	TRBJ2-1	few
CASSQDLSGYGELFF	TGTGCCAGCAGCCAAGATTTGTCAGGGTACGGGGAGCTGTTTTTT	.	TRBV4-2	TRBJ2-2	.
CASSQSLGQGPYNEQFF	TGCGCCAGCAGCCAATCACTGGGACAGGGTCCCTACAATGAGCAGTTCTTC	TRBD1	TRBV4-3	TRBJ2-1	many
CASSLLWGMNTEAFF	TGCGCCAGCAGCTTGCTGTGGGGAATGAACACTGAAGCTTTCTTT	.	TRBV5-1	TRBJ1-1	few
CATSDSDLMRFF	TGTGCCACCAGTGATTCGGACCTCATGAGGTTCTTC	.	TRBV24-1	TRBJ2-1	many
CASSQEEGTSSEQYF	TGCGCCAGCAGCCAAGAAGAGGGGACTAGCTCCGAGCAGTACTTC	TRBD2	TRBV4-3	TRBJ2-7	few
CASSEGTGPRDTQYF	TGTGCCAGCAGCGAGGGGACAGGGCCCAGAGATACGCAGTATTTT	TRBD1	TRBV7-6	TRBJ2-3	once
CASRRRSSPPGETQYF	TGTGCCAGCAGAAGAAGGTCATCACCTCCGGGGGAGACCCAGTACTTC	.	TRBV6-1	TRBJ2-5	few
CASSRGRTYEQYF	TGTGCCAGCAGCCGGGGGAGGACCTACGAGCAGTACTTC	.	TRBV5-8	TRBJ2-7	many
CASSLDTKNSPLHF	TGTGCCAGCAGTTTAGACACGAAGAATTCACCCCTCCACTTT	.	TRBV12-3/TRBV12-4	TRBJ1-6	.
CSGGQATEAFF	TGCAGCGGCGGACAGGCGACTGAAGCTTTCTTT	TRBD1	TRBV29-1	TRBJ1-1	many
CASSGRFAGELFF	TGCGCCAGCAGTGGTCGATTCGCCGGGGAGCTGTTTTTT	.	TRBV10-1	TRBJ2-2	.
CASSLYRGYEQYF	TGTGCCAGCAGCTTATACAGGGGCTACGAGCAGTACTTC	TRBD1	TRBV7-8	TRBJ2-7	many
CSARDRSPGSYF	TGCAGTGCTAGAGATCGCTCTCCGGGCTCGTACTTC	.	TRBV20-1	TRBJ2-7	.
CASSLRYHPTDTQYF	TGTGCCAGCAGCTTACGGTATCATCCCACAGATACGCAGTATTTT	.	TRBV7-8	TRBJ2-3	.
CASSQGGQGGAYEQYF	TGCGCCAGCAGCCAAGGTGGCCAAGGGGGGGCCTACGAGCAGTACTTC	.	TRBV4-3	TRBJ2-7	.
CASSLLPGLAVNEQFF	TGTGCCAGCAGCTTGTTACCGGGACTAGCAGTCAATGAGCAGTTCTTC	TRBD2	TRBV5-6	TRBJ2-1	.
CSVGDGGGTQYF	TGCAGCGTTGGTGATGGTGGAGGTACGCAGTATTTT	.	TRBV29-1	TRBJ2-3	.
CASSGQTSGRALYEQYF	TGTGCCAGCAGTGGTCAGACTAGCGGGAGGGCCCTCTACGAGCAGTACTTC	TRBD2	TRBV28	TRBJ2-7	.
CASSLRAGGFYGYTF	TGTGCCAGCAGTTTACGCGCAGGGGGTTTCTATGGCTACACCTTC	TRBD1	TRBV12-3/TRBV12-4	TRBJ1-2	few
CASSYQGPGNTIYF	TGTGCCAGCAGCTACCAGGGACCCGGAAACACCATATATTTT	.	TRBV7-9	TRBJ1-3	few
CASSLTGGRSYEQYF	TGTGCCAGCAGCTTGACTGGGGGAAGGAGCTACGAGCAGTACTTC	.	TRBV5-8	TRBJ2-7	few
CASKPGLAYNEQFF	TGTGCCAGCAAACCGGGACTAGCTTACAATGAGCAGTTCTTC	TRBD2	TRBV28	TRBJ2-1	.
CSARDRGREQYF	TGCAGTGCGCGGGACAGGGGGCGCGAGCAGTACTTC	TRBD1	TRBV20-1	TRBJ2-7	few
CSVGHNTGELFF	TGCAGCGTTGGGCACAACACCGGGGAGCTGTTTTTT	.	TRBV29-1	TRBJ2-2	.
CARGPGLGGYTF	TGTGCCAGGGGCCCTGGGCTTGGTGGCTACACCTTC	.	TRBV18	TRBJ1-2	.
CAISESGEFGAFF	TGTGCCATCAGTGAGTCCGGGGAGTTTGGAGCTTTCTTT	.	TRBV10-3	TRBJ1-1	many
CASSVTVTGQETQYF	TGTGCCAGCAGCGTAACGGTGACAGGGCAAGAGACCCAGTACTTC	TRBD1	TRBV9	TRBJ2-5	.
CASSFDRNNEQFF	TGCGCCAGCAGCTTCGACAGGAACAATGAGCAGTTCTTC	.	TRBV5-1	TRBJ2-1	few